Each of the 7 T cell receptor beta chains below was sequenced from the same sample in a study of CD8+CD57+ T cells in acquired aplastic anemia. Investigators profiled TCR beta VDJ and CDR3 from genomic DNA template. TCRdb reprocessed the reads with MiXCR, giving one entry per CDR3 protein. The data hold more than 150,000 distinct CDR3 sequences, with under 55% observed a single time. The sample consisted of sorted CD4+, CD8+, or CD8+CD57+ T cells (not recorded which) from PBMCs. These receptors were obtained from a human donor in good health.

This clonotype appeared many times. This sequence joins TRBV9 and TRBJ2-5, with D possibly called TRBD1 or TRBD2 (6 bases each). Germline CDR1 and CDR2: SGDLS and YYNGEE. CDR3 length equals 16 residues. The germline V and J ends were trimmed by 4 bases and 3 bases, with 19 bases remaining between them. In DNA form, the CDR3 reads TGTGCCAGCAGCCCCCAGATGGGGGGCGGGAAAGAGACCCAGTACTTC. It translates to CASSPQMGGGKETQYF.

This clonotype was observed many times. The chain uses TRBV27 and TRBJ1-5; 10 nucleotides line up with TRBD1. The CDR3 loop spans 13 amino acids. Trimming took 4 bases from V and 6 from J; bases not matched to a gene: 0. The germline gives CDR1 MNHEY, CDR2 SMNVEV (reference sequence). CDR3 bases: TGTGCCAGCAGTTGGGACAGGGGTCAGCCCCAGCATTTT. Amino acid sequence: CASSWDRGQPQHF.

To note about this clonotype: A read error may explain this, as a much larger clone is one base away. The chain links TRBV5-4 to TRBJ2-2; 9 positions agree with TRBD2. The CDR3 loop spans 16 amino acids. CDR1 is SGHNT and CDR2 is YYREEE in the germline V gene (reference sequence). The CDR3 DNA reads TGTGCCAGCAGCATTCGGACTAGCGTGAACACCGGGGTGCTGTTTTTT. It yields the protein CASSIRTSVNTGVLFF.

This clonotype was seen a few times. The chain couples TRBV20-1 to TRBJ1-5; D is perhaps TRBD1 (6 bases). Between the trimmed V and J ends, which lost 3 bases and 1 base, there was a span of 16 bases. CDR1 DFQATT and CDR2 SNEGSKA come from the germline V gene (reference sequence). The CDR3 sequence is 16 residues long. The CDR3 coding sequence is TGCAGTGCTAGTGCTGGACAGTTTGGGAGCAATCAGCCCCAGCATTTT. Encoded protein: CSASAGQFGSNQPQHF.

The chain joins TRBV10-3 to TRBJ2-3, with 11 bases lining up with TRBD2. The length of the CDR3 is 15 residues. Germline V gene sequence: CDR1 ENHRY, CDR2 SYGVKD. Trimming removed 10 bases from V and 2 bases from J; junction bases left unmatched: 8. This chain's CDR3 is CATVVSGGATDTQYF. Here the CDR3 DNA reads TGTGCCACGGTTGTTAGCGGGGGGGCCACAGATACGCAGTATTTT.

The chain recombines TRBV20-1 with TRBJ2-7, with TRBD2 matching over 7 bases. The CDR3 is 14 residues long. The germline V gene encodes CDR1 DFQATT and CDR2 SNEGSKA (reference sequence). V lost 2 bases and J lost 2; bases outside the gene matches: 6. CDR3 DNA sequence: TGCAGTGCTAGATTACGGGGGGTTACCTACGAGCAGTACTTC. This encodes CSARLRGVTYEQYF.

This clonotype was seen repeatedly, ten times or more. The chain is built from TRBV4-1 and TRBJ2-7; the D gene is possibly TRBD2 (6 bases). Germline lookup yields CDR1 MGHRA and CDR2 YSYEKL. Trimming took off 1 base at V and 6 bases at J, with 10 bases between the two ends. This CDR3 is 13 amino acids long. CDR3: CASSQGRGIEQYF. The CDR3 nucleotides read TGCGCCAGCAGCCAAGGGCGGGGTATCGAGCAGTACTTC.